The rows below give T cell receptor beta chains drawn from one sample of a study of glioma-infiltrating T cells. TCRdb re-derived calls from the multiplex PCR reads in MiXCR, one entry per CDR3 protein. The sample records roughly 350,000 distinct CDR3 sequences, 35% to 45% being singletons. The sample was glioma tissue, nonneoplastic brain tissue, or PBMCs (not recorded which). All receptors derive from a human donor with low-grade glioma or glioblastoma, undergoing nonglioma brain surgery, or in good health (not recorded which). The CDR3 runs from the conserved cysteine through the conserved F or W. The D gene is left open where the match is weak. Where a row states a size, it is once, few, many or the class of an expanded clone; other rows omit it.

v_gene	d_gene	len	abundance	j_gene	CDR3aa	CDR3nt
TRBV7-2	-	14	-	TRBJ1-1	CARSLDRWNTEAFF	TGTGCCAGAAGCTTAGACAGGTGGAACACTGAAGCTTTCTTT
TRBV27	-	11	-	TRBJ2-5	CASSYSENQYF	TGTGCCAGCAGTTACAGTGAGAACCAGTACTTC
TRBV3-1	-	14	few	TRBJ1-1	CASSQVQSGTEAFF	TGTGCCAGCAGCCAAGTCCAGTCGGGCACTGAAGCTTTCTTT
TRBV10-3	-	20	-	TRBJ2-1	CAISDVRDYLGAGDYNEQFF	TGTGCCATCAGTGACGTACGGGACTATTTGGGGGCGGGGGACTACAATGAGCAGTTCTTC
TRBV20-1	TRBD2	15	many	TRBJ2-5	CSARPLRGGRETQYF	TGCAGTGCTAGACCGCTTCGAGGCGGGAGGGAGACCCAGTACTTC
TRBV20-1	TRBD2	17	many	TRBJ2-2	CSARDGGATSEIGELFF	TGCAGTGCTAGAGATGGCGGGGCGACTAGCGAGATCGGGGAGCTGTTTTTT
TRBV7-2	-	14	many	TRBJ2-3	CASSLTWGTDTQYF	TGTGCCAGCAGCTTAACTTGGGGCACAGATACGCAGTATTTT
TRBV4-2	-	16	once	TRBJ1-2	CASSQDFVRDDDSYTF	TGTGCCAGCAGCCAAGATTTCGTTAGGGACGACGATAGCTACACCTTC
TRBV11-2	TRBD1	16	-	TRBJ2-1	CASSLKRDRGRNKQFF	TGTGCCAGCAGTTTAAAGCGGGACAGGGGGCGCAATAAGCAGTTCTTC
TRBV7-3	-	15	few	TRBJ2-1	CASSPGLAFYNEQFF	TGTGCCAGCAGCCCGGGACTGGCCTTCTACAATGAGCAGTTCTTC
TRBV2	TRBD2	13	-	TRBJ2-7	CATMQRESYEQYF	TGTGCCACTATGCAGCGGGAGTCCTACGAGCAGTACTTC
TRBV7-2	TRBD2	15	few	TRBJ2-1	CASSSTSGVYNEQFF	TGTGCCAGCAGCTCAACTAGCGGGGTCTACAATGAGCAGTTCTTC
TRBV12-3/TRBV12-4	-	11	-	TRBJ2-3	CASSTGDTQYF	TGTGCCAGCAGTACCGGCGATACGCAGTATTTT
TRBV20-1	TRBD1	13	many	TRBJ2-1	CSADGQGAYEQFF	TGCAGTGCCGATGGACAGGGGGCTTATGAGCAGTTCTTC
TRBV20-1	TRBD2	16	many	TRBJ2-1	CSARGGGRASYNEQFF	TGCAGTGCTAGAGGTGGGGGGAGGGCCTCGTACAATGAGCAGTTCTTC
TRBV28	-	16	few	TRBJ1-1	CASSLLVGVAITEAFF	TGTGCCAGCAGTTTATTGGTCGGGGTGGCGATCACTGAAGCTTTCTTT
TRBV20-1	-	13	-	TRBJ2-5	CSAWGLEQESQYF	TGCAGTGCTTGGGGACTGGAACAAGAGAGCCAGTACTTC
TRBV7-2	TRBD1	14	many	TRBJ1-5	CASSPGTGRQPQHF	TGTGCCAGCAGCCCAGGGACAGGACGCCAGCCCCAGCATTTT
TRBV4-1	-	17	-	TRBJ1-1	CASSQDQYRDMNTEAFF	TGCGCCAGCAGCCAAGACCAATACAGGGATATGAACACTGAAGCTTTCTTT
TRBV28	-	14	few	TRBJ2-7	CASTREFGVDEQYF	TGTGCCAGCACCCGGGAATTTGGCGTCGACGAGCAGTACTTC
TRBV12-3/TRBV12-4	-	17	few	TRBJ1-2	CASSPNRYREWGYGYTF	TGTGCCAGCAGTCCAAATCGATACAGGGAATGGGGCTATGGCTACACCTTC
TRBV3-1	-	17	-	TRBJ1-5	CASSQDVDTESNQPQHF	TGTGCCAGCAGCCAAGACGTTGATACAGAGAGCAATCAGCCCCAGCATTTT
TRBV6-1	TRBD2	15	few	TRBJ2-7	CASSRPGLAGTEQYF	TGTGCCAGCAGCAGACCGGGACTAGCGGGAACCGAGCAGTACTTC
TRBV7-9	TRBD1	15	-	TRBJ2-1	CASSFGQETYNEQFF	TGTGCCAGCAGCTTTGGACAGGAAACCTACAATGAGCAGTTCTTC
TRBV6-1	TRBD2	14	few	TRBJ2-5	CASMTSGNQETQYF	TGTGCCAGCATGACTAGCGGAAATCAAGAGACCCAGTACTTC
TRBV7-9	-	21	many	TRBJ2-7	CASSLLSVKGPYRRGAYEQYF	TGTGCCAGCAGCTTACTGAGTGTCAAGGGGCCCTACAGGCGAGGGGCCTACGAGCAGTACTTC
TRBV20-1	-	14	-	TRBJ2-1	CSAREPRGPGEQFF	TGCAGTGCTAGAGAACCCCGGGGCCCCGGGGAGCAGTTCTTC
TRBV7-9	TRBD1	14	-	TRBJ2-5	CASSFRTGKETQYF	TGTGCCAGCAGCTTCCGGACAGGGAAAGAGACCCAGTACTTC
TRBV20-1	TRBD2	13	few	TRBJ2-5	CSASAGAQETQYF	TGCAGTGCTAGCGCGGGAGCCCAAGAGACCCAGTACTTC
TRBV5-1	-	14	-	TRBJ1-1	CASSLRTANTEAFF	TGCGCCAGCAGCTTGAGAACGGCAAACACTGAAGCTTTCTTT
TRBV28	-	15	many	TRBJ1-5	CASSLSTGLNQPQHF	TGTGCCAGCAGTTTATCGACGGGCCTCAATCAGCCCCAGCATTTT
TRBV20-1	-	13	many	TRBJ2-5	CSAREQRQETQYF	TGCAGTGCCCGCGAACAGCGGCAAGAGACCCAGTACTTC
TRBV20-1	-	11	many	TRBJ1-2	CSAMSVYGYTF	TGCAGTGCTATGTCAGTCTATGGCTACACCTTC
TRBV5-1	TRBD2	14	-	TRBJ2-1	CASSPRLAAEEQFF	TGCGCCAGCAGCCCAAGACTAGCGGCGGAGGAGCAGTTCTTC
TRBV7-6	-	15	-	TRBJ2-7	CASRPCRDASYEQYF	TGTGCCAGCAGACCTTGCCGGGACGCTTCCTACGAGCAGTACTTC
TRBV20-1	-	15	few	TRBJ2-1	CSASDPRGGRHEQFF	TGCAGTGCTAGTGATCCCCGTGGAGGGCGGCATGAGCAGTTCTTC
TRBV7-9	-	15	-	TRBJ2-7	CASSQDPPGSHGQYF	TGTGCCAGCAGCCAAGATCCACCAGGGAGCCACGGGCAGTACTTC
TRBV7-2	TRBD2	16	once	TRBJ2-5	CASSIALAGAQETQYF	TGTGCCAGCAGCATAGCCCTAGCGGGAGCCCAAGAGACCCAGTACTTC
TRBV7-2	-	16	-	TRBJ1-3	CASSFGGPYSGNTIYF	TGTGCCAGCAGCTTCGGTGGCCCCTACTCTGGAAACACCATATATTTT
TRBV7-2	-	15	few	TRBJ2-5	CASSLVAVGGETQYF	TGTGCCAGCAGCTTAGTTGCGGTAGGGGGAGAGACCCAGTACTTC
TRBV20-1	-	14	-	TRBJ2-1	CSAGGRRNYNEQFF	TGCAGTGCTGGGGGACGGCGAAACTACAATGAGCAGTTCTTC
TRBV2	TRBD1	15	few	TRBJ1-4	CASSEGQGIAEKLFF	TGTGCCAGCAGTGAAGGACAGGGGATCGCGGAAAAACTGTTTTTT
TRBV28	-	15	few	TRBJ2-1	CAGKRLHDSYNEQFF	TGTGCCGGCAAACGGCTCCACGACAGCTACAATGAGCAGTTCTTC
TRBV20-1	-	14	once	TRBJ1-1	CSARGQGWNTEAFF	TGCAGTGCTAGAGGGCAAGGCTGGAACACTGAAGCTTTCTTT
TRBV6-1	-	14	few	TRBJ2-7	CATSRDSSSYEQYF	TGTGCCACCAGCCGGGACTCCAGCTCTTACGAGCAGTACTTC
TRBV20-1	-	14	few	TRBJ2-3	CSARTGLASREQYF	TGCAGTGCTCGCACCGGGCTAGCCTCTCGGGAGCAGTATTTT
TRBV9	-	14	-	TRBJ1-2	CASSVGRLDYGYTF	TGTGCCAGCAGCGTAGGCAGACTCGACTATGGCTACACCTTC
TRBV6-5	TRBD1	15	-	TRBJ1-4	CASSYSGTVGEKLFF	TGTGCCAGCAGTTACTCCGGGACAGTCGGTGAAAAACTGTTTTTT
TRBV28	TRBD1	13	few	TRBJ2-7	CASQDRGLFEQYF	TGTGCCAGCCAAGACAGGGGTCTTTTCGAGCAGTACTTC
TRBV4-3	-	15	few	TRBJ2-7	CASSQDIETTYEQYF	TGCGCCAGCAGCCAAGATATTGAGACAACTTACGAGCAGTACTTC
TRBV14	-	15	-	TRBJ2-7	CASSLASHSAYEQYF	TGTGCCAGCAGCCTAGCTAGTCATTCCGCCTACGAGCAGTACTTC
TRBV15	-	15	many	TRBJ1-4	CATSSWQATNEKLFF	TGTGCCACCAGCAGTTGGCAAGCAACTAATGAAAAACTGTTTTTT
TRBV7-3	-	15	few	TRBJ1-1	CASSPTGVQHPEAFF	TGTGCCAGCAGCCCAACGGGGGTCCAACATCCTGAAGCTTTCTTT
TRBV20-1	-	11	-	TRBJ2-1	CGARDGREQFF	TGCGGTGCCAGAGATGGAAGGGAGCAGTTCTTC
TRBV6-2/TRBV6-3	TRBD2	15	-	TRBJ2-5	CASSSRAGEGETQYF	TGTGCCAGCAGTTCTCGAGCGGGAGAGGGTGAGACCCAGTACTTC
TRBV7-2	-	11	few	TRBJ2-7	CASSMRHEQYF	TGTGCCAGCAGCATGAGGCACGAGCAGTACTTC
TRBV6-5	TRBD2	16	-	TRBJ2-5	CASSYSGLAAQETQYF	TGTGCCAGCAGTTACTCCGGACTAGCGGCGCAAGAGACCCAGTACTTC
TRBV15	-	17	-	TRBJ1-2	CATSRAVLTGTAYGYTF	TGTGCCACCAGCAGGGCGGTCCTCACCGGGACGGCCTATGGCTACACCTTC
TRBV28	TRBD1	17	-	TRBJ1-4	CASSIPGTGGANERLFF	TGTGCCAGCAGTATTCCCGGGACAGGGGGAGCTAATGAAAGACTGTTTTTT